The 19 T cell receptor beta chains listed next were all sequenced from one sample in a study of T cells after yellow fever vaccination. MiXCR, run by TCRdb on the 5' RACE reads, gives a single entry per CDR3 protein. The sample holds about 58,000 distinct CDR3 sequences, roughly 6.9% seen once. The sequences come from CD8+ T cells sorted from PBMCs, collected on the day of the first yellow fever vaccination. These receptors all stem from a man younger than 30 who received the YFV17D yellow fever vaccine.

CDR3 in DNA: TGTGCCAGCAGCTTTTGGCTGGCGAAAGAGACCCAGTACTTC. Translation gives CASSFWLAKETQYF. The chain is built from TRBV13 and TRBJ2-5, with no clear D. The CDR3 loop spans 14 amino acids. Trimming removed 3 bases from V and 3 bases from J, with 11 bases in between. CDR1 and CDR2 from the germline V gene are PRHDT and FYEKMQ (reference sequence). The whole variable domain, filled in from reference TRBV13 and TRBJ2-5, reads AAGVIQSPRHLIKEKRETATLKCYPIPRHDTVYWYQQGPGQDPQFLISFYEKMQSDKGSIPDRFSAQQFSDYHSELNMSSLELGDSALYFCASSFWLAKETQYFGPGTRLLVL.

The CDR3 DNA reads TGCGCCAGCAGCGACGTGGGGGCCGTAGAGACCCAGTACTTC. It codes for CASSDVGAVETQYF. The chain couples TRBV5-1 to TRBJ2-5; maybe TRBD1 (6 bases). The CDR3 extends over 14 amino acids. V was shortened by 4 bases and J by 4 bases, with 14 bases between the two germline ends. Germline V gene data show CDR1 as SGHRS and CDR2 as YFSETQ.

The chain recombines TRBV28 with TRBJ2-4, with D possibly matching TRBD2 (5 bases). This CDR3 is built from 16 residues. V was pared by 10 bases and J by 2 bases, with 21 bases between. Germline V lookup: CDR1 MDHEN, CDR2 SYDVKM. The CDR3, as DNA: TGTGCCAACCCCATAGGGAGCAGGCCACCCAAAAACATTCAGTACTTC. Protein: CANPIGSRPPKNIQYF.

This clonotype was counted many times. This chain connects TRBV12-3 or TRBV12-4 to TRBJ1-1; D perhaps matches TRBD1 (5 bases). There are 13 residues in the CDR3. The ends were cut back, 1 base at V and 7 bases at J, with 10 bases in the middle. CDR3 coding DNA: TGTGCCAGCAGTTTAGGAGGGGCCAATGAAGCTTTCTTT. Translation: CASSLGGANEAFF.

V usage is TRBV4-3 and J usage is TRBJ1-1; D uncertain. Trimming pared 0 bases from V and 0 bases from J, leaving 14 bases between. This CDR3 contains 17 residues. Germline V gene lookup returns CDR1 LGHNA and CDR2 YSLEER. The CDR3 is CASSQDLTKTVNTEAFF. In DNA form, the CDR3 reads TGCGCCAGCAGCCAAGATCTTACGAAGACGGTGAACACTGAAGCTTTCTTT.

Ten or more counts support this clonotype. V is TRBV19 and J is TRBJ2-1; D remains ambiguous. The germline CDR1 and CDR2 sequences are LNHDA and SQIVND (reference sequence). The CDR3 has 11 amino acids. V was cut by 4 bases and J by 9 bases, with 7 bases left in between. In DNA, the CDR3 is TGTGCCAGTAGTACTAGTGTTGAGCAGTTCTTC. Its protein product is CASSTSVEQFF.

This clonotype was seen at least ten times. This chain connects TRBV7-3 to TRBJ2-3; TRBD2 aligns across 7 bases. The V and J ends lost 2 bases and 1 base, in that order; junction bases with no gene match: 0. Germline V lookup: CDR1 SGHTA, CDR2 FQGTGA. The CDR3 is 14 residues long. DNA for the CDR3: TGTGCCAGCAGCTTAGCGGGGGGCACAGATACGCAGTATTTT. Its protein is CASSLAGGTDTQYF. Variable domain in full (rest from reference TRBV7-3 and TRBJ2-3): GAGVSQTPSNKVTEKGKYVELRCDPISGHTALYWYRQSLGQGPEFLIYFQGTGAADDSGLPNDRFFAVRPEGSVSTLKIQRTERGDSAVYLCASSLAGGTDTQYFGPGTRLTVL.

This clonotype showed up many times. CDR3 coding DNA: TGTGCCAGCGTTATGTCTGCACTCGAGCAGTACGTC. It yields the protein CASVMSALEQYV. The V gene is TRBV14, the J gene TRBJ2-7, with D unclear. Per the germline V gene, CDR1 is SGHDN and CDR2 is FVKESK. Deletions cut 8 bases from V and 6 bases from J, with 14 bases between. The CDR3 spans 12 residues.

This clonotype was recorded at least ten times. This chain connects TRBV7-9 to TRBJ2-5; D is undetermined. The CDR3 sequence is 15 residues long. Trimming stripped 1 base from V and 7 bases from J, with 16 bases between. Germline CDR1 and CDR2: SEHNR and FQNEAQ (reference sequence). CDR3 sequence (DNA): TGTGCCAGCAGCTTAGTGCGTTTGTTGGATGCGACCCAGTACTTC. Residues: CASSLVRLLDATQYF.

The count of this clonotype is one. The rearrangement links TRBV6-1 to TRBJ1-4, with 9 bases lining up with TRBD1. Germline V lookup: CDR1 MNHNS, CDR2 SASEGT. V was pared by 7 bases and J by 7 bases, with 10 bases of the junction left unmatched. This CDR3 comprises 15 residues. The CDR3 here is CASTPGTGLSEKLFF. Written as DNA, the CDR3 is TGTGCCAGCACTCCCGGGACAGGGCTTTCTGAAAAACTGTTTTTT.

The genes are TRBV4-3 and TRBJ1-1, with D unresolved. Trimming took 1 base from V and 7 from J, leaving 10 bases between them. CDR3 size: 13 residues. The germline V gene encodes CDR1 LGHNA and CDR2 YSLEER. The CDR3 DNA is TGCGCCAGCAGCCAAGCCTCAAGGGATGAAGCTTTCTTT. Residues: CASSQASRDEAFF.

This clonotype showed up just a few times. In DNA form, the CDR3 reads TGTGCCAGCAGCCCACTTTCTGACGAGCAGTACTTC. Protein: CASSPLSDEQYF. The chain links TRBV7-2 to TRBJ2-7; no definite D call. CDR1 and CDR2 (germline): SGHTA, FQGNSA. Trimming shortened V by 5 bases and J by 5 bases, and 10 bases separated the two germline ends. There are 12 residues in the CDR3.

Comments on this clonotype: A read error may explain this, as a much larger clone is one base away. The chain is built from TRBV5-6 and TRBJ2-3; D is undetermined. V lost 2 bases and J lost 0, with 4 bases in between. The germline V gene has CDR1 SGHDT and CDR2 YYEEEE. The CDR3 totals 13 residues. CDR3 coding DNA: TGTGCCAGCAGCTTAGGCAGCACAGATACGCAGTATTTT. It codes for CASSLGSTDTQYF.

In its sample, this clonotype was seen a few times. The rearrangement links TRBV3-1 to TRBJ1-1, with TRBD1 matching over 11 bases. Trimming at V came to 1 base and at J to 5 bases, leaving 9 bases not matched to a gene. The V gene's germline CDR1 is LGHDT and CDR2 YNNKEL (reference sequence). The CDR3 has 17 residues. The CDR3, as DNA: TGTGCCAGCAGCCAAGTTGGACAGGGGGCTATAGGGACTGAAGCTTTCTTT. Its translation is CASSQVGQGAIGTEAFF.

This clonotype was seen many times. The genes are TRBV15 and TRBJ2-5, with D unresolved. V was trimmed by 2 bases and J by 1 base, leaving 11 bases between them. This CDR3 is 15 amino acids long. Germline CDR1 and CDR2: LNHNV and YYDKDF (reference sequence). CDR3 loop: CATSRRDQTQETQYF. The CDR3 DNA is TGTGCCACCAGCAGACGAGACCAAACCCAAGAGACCCAGTACTTC.

The rearrangement joins TRBV18 to TRBJ1-2; D gene ambiguous. Per germline, CDR1 KGHSH and CDR2 LQKENI. The CDR3 totals 15 residues. Trimming removed 0 bases at V and 1 base at J, with 9 bases between. CDR3 DNA sequence: TGTGCCAGCTCACCACCGGCAGTGGGTAACTATGGCTACACCTTC. Translating gives CASSPPAVGNYGYTF.

This clonotype was observed a handful of times. The chain joins TRBV6-2 or TRBV6-3 to TRBJ1-5, with D perhaps matching TRBD1 (6 bases). V was pared by 8 bases and J by 4 bases, with 12 bases between. The length of the CDR3 is 13 residues. From germline, CDR1 is MNHEY and CDR2 SVGEGT. The CDR3 sequence is CASARRGNQPQHF. CDR3 in DNA: TGTGCCAGCGCTCGGAGGGGGAATCAGCCCCAGCATTTT.

This clonotype has at least ten counts. This chain connects TRBV5-5 to TRBJ1-1; tentative D call: TRBD1 (6 bases). CDR3 size: 13 residues. The ends were cut back, 4 bases at V and 3 bases at J, with 10 bases in the middle. Germline V CDR1 and CDR2: SGHKS, YYEKEE (reference sequence). CDR3 coding DNA: TGTGCCAGCAGCCGGAGGGGGGACACTGAAGCTTTCTTT. The encoded protein is CASSRRGDTEAFF.

At least ten counts were recorded for this clonotype. The V and J genes are TRBV12-3 or TRBV12-4 and TRBJ1-1; the D is unclear. There are 12 residues in the CDR3. The ends were cut back, 6 bases at V and 8 bases at J, with 13 bases in the middle. CDR3 amino acids: CASSRYMREAFF. The CDR3 nucleotides are TGTGCCAGCAGCCGTTATATGAGAGAAGCTTTCTTT.